The clone carrying this TCR beta chain was seen a few times. The V and J ends lost 0 bases and 5 bases respectively, with 12 bases between them. In germline, CDR1 is SGHTS, CDR2 YDEGEE. This CDR3 has 14 residues. This entry is derived from a study of blood T cells in healthy people across ages. Alongside a J-beta primer mix, a sample-barcoded 5' primer served in a second PCR lasting about 7 to 12 cycles. TCRdb called the 5' RACE reads again in MiXCR, with one record for every CDR3 protein. The sample carries about 1.5 million distinct CDR3 sequences, 35% to 45% recorded once. This TCR was recovered from a young woman in good health. The rearrangement uses TRBV5-8 and TRBJ2-7, with no clear D. The sequenced material came from blood. CDR3 region: CASSLGRRSHEQYF. CDR3 DNA: TGTGCCAGCAGCTTGGGCAGGCGGTCCCACGAGCAGTACTTC.